These T cell receptor beta chains were read from a single sample in a study of blood T cell repertoires in COVID-19. Method: immunoSEQ multiplex PCR; TCRdb's copy keeps in-frame clones and lacks some. The sample holds tens of thousands of clones, approximately 82% seen once. Sequencing was carried out using peripheral blood. Receptors originate from an elderly woman with acute or convalescent COVID-19. Both conserved end residues are part of each CDR3. A D gene is named only where the DNA matches it firmly. Rows may omit the clone size; those that give it use once, few, many or a size class.

cdr3_aa	cdr3_nt	d_call	v_call	j_call	clone_size
CASRSQGRAAGNTIYF	TGTGCCAGTAGATCCCAGGGCAGGGCTGCTGGAAACACCATATATTTT	.	TRBV19	TRBJ1-3	.
CASSQEGLALSGNTIYF	TGTGCCAGCAGCCAAGAGGGACTCGCGCTCTCTGGAAACACCATATATTTT	.	TRBV3-1/TRBV3-2	TRBJ1-3	.
CAISETTVLEAFF	TGTGCCATCAGTGAGACGACAGTCCTTGAAGCTTTCTTT	.	TRBV10-3	TRBJ1-1	.
CASALQGAENTEAFF	TGTGCCAGCGCTCTACAGGGGGCCGAGAACACTGAAGCTTTCTTT	TRBD1	TRBV18	TRBJ1-1	.
CASSPRPGQNNAEQFF	TGTGCCAGCTCACCACGTCCGGGACAGAATAACGCAGAGCAGTTCTTC	TRBD1	TRBV18	TRBJ2-1	.
CASSPRSGALNEKLFF	TGTGCCAGCAGCCCAAGGAGCGGGGCTCTAAATGAAAAACTGTTTTTT	.	TRBV7-8	TRBJ1-4	.
CASSELAGGPNTGELFF	TGCGCCAGCAGTGAGCTAGCGGGAGGGCCGAACACCGGGGAGCTGTTTTTT	TRBD2	TRBV10-1	TRBJ2-2	.
CASTLDRVNGYTF	TGTGCCAGCACCCTGGACAGGGTAAATGGCTACACCTTC	TRBD1	TRBV6-5	TRBJ1-2	.
CASTEVDSDTEAFF	TGTGCCAGCACGGAGGTGGACAGCGACACTGAAGCTTTCTTT	.	TRBV11-2	TRBJ1-1	.
CASSPRTFSSYEQYF	TGTGCCAGCAGCCCCCGGACTTTTAGCTCCTACGAGCAGTACTTC	.	TRBV7-8	TRBJ2-7	.
CASSLVQYGGETQYF	TGTGCCAGCAGCTTGGTGCAGTACGGAGGGGAGACCCAGTACTTC	.	TRBV5-6	TRBJ2-5	.
CASRLARGREQYF	TGTGCCAGCAGACTCGCTAGGGGCCGCGAGCAGTACTTC	.	TRBV28	TRBJ2-7	few
CASSSRGGEQYF	TGTGCCAGCAGCTCTCGAGGGGGCGAGCAGTACTTC	.	TRBV5-5	TRBJ2-7	.
CASSLVQRGTDTQYF	TGTGCCAGCAGTTTAGTCCAGCGGGGCACAGATACGCAGTATTTT	.	TRBV28	TRBJ2-3	.
CATRRGDTQYF	TGTGCCACCAGACGCGGAGATACGCAGTATTTT	.	TRBV24-1	TRBJ2-3	.
CSVDVGGDEKLFF	TGCAGCGTTGATGTGGGAGGGGACGAAAAACTGTTTTTT	.	TRBV29-1	TRBJ1-4	.
CASRSRDFTDTQYF	TGTGCCAGCCGGAGTAGAGATTTCACAGATACGCAGTATTTT	.	TRBV7-2	TRBJ2-3	once
CATSRDSGGALAGELFF	TGTGCCACCAGCAGAGATAGCGGGGGGGCCCTGGCCGGGGAGCTGTTTTTT	TRBD2	TRBV15	TRBJ2-2	.
CASSLVASGGLNTQYF	TGTGCCAGCAGCTTGGTAGCTAGCGGGGGCCTTAATACGCAGTATTTT	TRBD2	TRBV5-5	TRBJ2-3	once
CASSVGQGNNEQFF	TGTGCCAGCAGCGTAGGGCAGGGGAACAATGAGCAGTTCTTC	.	TRBV9	TRBJ2-1	.
CASSLGQGIYEQYF	TGTGCCAGCAGTTTAGGACAGGGCATCTACGAGCAGTACTTC	TRBD1	TRBV28	TRBJ2-7	.
CASSEVWDRGEGEQYF	TGTGCCAGCAGTGAAGTATGGGACAGGGGGGAAGGCGAGCAGTACTTC	TRBD1	TRBV6-1	TRBJ2-7	once
CASSEWTGGGQPQHF	TGTGCCAGCAGTGAATGGACAGGGGGCGGTCAGCCCCAGCATTTT	TRBD1	TRBV2	TRBJ1-5	.
CSSSSGTEAFF	TGCAGCTCCTCATCGGGCACTGAAGCTTTCTTT	.	TRBV29-1	TRBJ1-1	.
CASSLGPADGYTF	TGTGCCAGCAGCTTAGGGCCAGCGGATGGCTACACCTTC	.	TRBV7-9	TRBJ1-2	.
CASSLSGPTEAFF	TGCGCCAGCAGCTTGTCAGGGCCCACTGAAGCTTTCTTT	.	TRBV5-1	TRBJ1-1	.
CASWTQGAAEAFF	TGTGCCAGTTGGACACAGGGAGCAGCTGAAGCTTTCTTT	.	TRBV19	TRBJ1-1	.